The sequence of this TCR beta chain was determined in a study of shared clonotypes between healthy human individuals. Broader study findings: Larger richness was generally estimated for naive than memory subsets. The study found roughly 5% of naive CD4 clonotypes shared across a few donors.

V dropped 6 bases and J dropped 5; count of bases not matched to a gene: 6. Germline CDR1 and CDR2: MDHEN and SYDVKM. This CDR3 is built from 15 residues. Turning to this clone: Its antigen remains unidentified.

Assay execution took place at the deep level. Profiling relied on immunoSEQ multiplex PCR, and the TCRdb table lists in-frame clones only, not all of them. The sample shows around 2,000,000 clones, just over 90% of them seen only once. Naive CD8 cells lacked CD45RO and underwent positive selection for CCR7, leaving out terminally differentiated effector memory CD45RA+ cells. Donors comprised healthy HIV-negative adults lacking recent acute infections or vaccinations. This chain connects TRBV28 to TRBJ2-3, with TRBD2 matching 12 bases. The sequence came from a young man in good health. Some clones in this sample may be carry-over from other donors' samples. Sequencing was carried out using naive CD8+ T cells from PBMCs. The CDR3 region is CASRPGLAGRDTQYF. CDR3 sequence (DNA): TGTGCCAGCAGACCCGGACTAGCGGGAAGAGATACGCAGTATTTT.